This T cell receptor beta chain was found in a study of blood T cell repertoires in COVID-19. Study information: The origin of the acute and convalescent COVID-19 samples was the United States, Italy and Spain. Nucleic acid was either cDNA or gDNA, and it came from T cells, B-cell-depleted T cells, or PBMCs.

Those enrolled in Seattle joined during active infection and were followed longitudinally afterward. This CDR3 spans 16 amino acids. Germline loops: CDR1 MNHEY, CDR2 SMNVEV (reference sequence). V dropped 4 bases and J dropped 4 bases, with 19 bases sitting between them. Under the authors' procedure: By means of reference gene primer amplification, nucleated cell counts were estimated. Sequencing used immunoSEQ multiplex PCR; TCRdb keeps in-frame clones, though not all of them. V, J and clone size reflect that table, while D and trimming were determined from the DNA. The table lists nearly 350,000 clones, about 90% of them singletons.

The chain links TRBV27 to TRBJ1-2; D unclear. This clonotype was sampled from a woman aged 70-85 years with COVID-19, enrolled during active disease. The sequencing sample was made of peripheral blood. The CDR3 loop reads CASSSTGFALSYGYTF. In nucleotides, the CDR3 is TGTGCCAGCAGTTCAACGGGGTTCGCCTTAAGCTATGGCTACACCTTC.